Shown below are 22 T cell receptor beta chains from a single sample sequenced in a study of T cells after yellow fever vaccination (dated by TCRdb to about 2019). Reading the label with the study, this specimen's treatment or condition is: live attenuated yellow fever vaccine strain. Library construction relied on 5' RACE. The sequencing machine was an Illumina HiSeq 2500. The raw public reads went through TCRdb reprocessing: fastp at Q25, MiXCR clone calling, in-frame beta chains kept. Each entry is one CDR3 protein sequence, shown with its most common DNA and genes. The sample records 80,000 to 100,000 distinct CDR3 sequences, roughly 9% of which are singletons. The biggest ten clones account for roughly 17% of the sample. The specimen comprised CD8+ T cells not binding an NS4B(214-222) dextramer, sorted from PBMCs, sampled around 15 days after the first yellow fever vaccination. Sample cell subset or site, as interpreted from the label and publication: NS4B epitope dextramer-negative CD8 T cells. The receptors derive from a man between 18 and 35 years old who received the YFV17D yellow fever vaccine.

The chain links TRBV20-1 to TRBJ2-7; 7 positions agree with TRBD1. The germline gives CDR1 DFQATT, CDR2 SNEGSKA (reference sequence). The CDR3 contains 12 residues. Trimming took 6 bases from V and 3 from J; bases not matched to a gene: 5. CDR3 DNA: TGCAGTGCAACAGGGGTTGACTACGAGCAGTACTTC. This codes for CSATGVDYEQYF.

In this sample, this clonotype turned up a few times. The CDR3 here is CASSQWIRFRQDQPQHF. CDR3 sequence (DNA): TGCGCCAGCAGTCAATGGATTAGATTTCGGCAGGATCAGCCCCAGCATTTT. This rearrangement joins TRBV23-1 to TRBJ1-5; D is unclear. TRBV23-1 is an open reading frame whose function is uncertain. Trimming shortened V by 1 base and J by 5 bases, and 18 bases separated the two germline ends. The CDR3 is 17 residues long.

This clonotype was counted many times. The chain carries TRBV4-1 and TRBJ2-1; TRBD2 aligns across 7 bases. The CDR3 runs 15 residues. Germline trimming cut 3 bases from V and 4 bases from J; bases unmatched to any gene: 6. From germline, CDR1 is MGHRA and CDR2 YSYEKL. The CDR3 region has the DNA TGCGCCAGCAGCCACCCTGCGGGGGTGTACAATGAGCAGTTCTTC. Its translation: CASSHPAGVYNEQFF.

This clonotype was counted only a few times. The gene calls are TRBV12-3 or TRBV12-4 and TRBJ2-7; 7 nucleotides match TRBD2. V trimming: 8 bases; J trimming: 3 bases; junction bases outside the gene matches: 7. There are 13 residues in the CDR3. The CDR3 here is CASGHGGSYEQYF. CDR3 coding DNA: TGTGCCAGCGGACACGGGGGGAGCTACGAGCAGTACTTC.

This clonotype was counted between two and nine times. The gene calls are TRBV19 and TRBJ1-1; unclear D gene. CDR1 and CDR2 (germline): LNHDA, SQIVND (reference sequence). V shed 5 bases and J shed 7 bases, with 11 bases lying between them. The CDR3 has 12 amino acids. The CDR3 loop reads CASSARAYEAFF. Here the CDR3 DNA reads TGTGCCAGTAGTGCTAGAGCATATGAAGCTTTCTTT.

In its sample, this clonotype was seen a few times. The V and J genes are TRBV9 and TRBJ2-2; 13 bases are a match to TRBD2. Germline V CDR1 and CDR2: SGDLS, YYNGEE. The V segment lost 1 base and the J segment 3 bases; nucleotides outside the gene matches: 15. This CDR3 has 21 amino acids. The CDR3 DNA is TGTGCCAGCAGCGTATCAGCCTTTACTAGCGGGGGGGCCTTCGACACCGGGGAGCTGTTTTTT. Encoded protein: CASSVSAFTSGGAFDTGELFF.

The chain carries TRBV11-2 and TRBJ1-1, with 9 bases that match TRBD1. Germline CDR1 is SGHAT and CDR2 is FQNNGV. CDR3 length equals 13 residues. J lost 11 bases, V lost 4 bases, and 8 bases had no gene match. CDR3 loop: CASSYIGTGRAFF. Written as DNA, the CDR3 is TGTGCCAGCAGCTACATCGGGACAGGGAGGGCTTTCTTT.

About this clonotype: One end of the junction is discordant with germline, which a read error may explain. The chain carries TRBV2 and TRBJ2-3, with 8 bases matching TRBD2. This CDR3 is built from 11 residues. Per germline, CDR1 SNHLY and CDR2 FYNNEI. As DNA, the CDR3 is TGTGCCAGCAGCGAAGCGGGGGTTAGGAATTTT. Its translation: CASSEAGVRNF. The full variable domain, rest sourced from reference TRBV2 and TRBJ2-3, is EPEVTQTPSHQVTQMGQEVILRCVPISNHLYFYWYRQILGQKVEFLVSFYNNEISEKSEIFDDQFSVERPDGSNFTLKIRSTKLEDSAMYFCASSEAGVRNFGPGTRLTVL.

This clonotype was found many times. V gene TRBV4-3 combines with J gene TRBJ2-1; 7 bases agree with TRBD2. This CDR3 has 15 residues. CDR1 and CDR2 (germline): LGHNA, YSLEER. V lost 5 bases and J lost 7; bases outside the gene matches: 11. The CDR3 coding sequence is TGCGCCAGCAGCGAGGGGCCGGGAGGAACGAATGAGCAGTTCTTC. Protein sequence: CASSEGPGGTNEQFF.

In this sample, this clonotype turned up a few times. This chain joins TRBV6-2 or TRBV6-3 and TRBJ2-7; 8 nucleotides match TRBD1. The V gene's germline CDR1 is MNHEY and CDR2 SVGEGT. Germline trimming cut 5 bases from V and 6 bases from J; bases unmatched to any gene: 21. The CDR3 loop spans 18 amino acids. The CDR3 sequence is CASSTIRITGGLGSEQYF. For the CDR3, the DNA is TGTGCCAGCAGTACTATCAGAATTACAGGGGGTCTTGGTAGCGAGCAGTACTTC.

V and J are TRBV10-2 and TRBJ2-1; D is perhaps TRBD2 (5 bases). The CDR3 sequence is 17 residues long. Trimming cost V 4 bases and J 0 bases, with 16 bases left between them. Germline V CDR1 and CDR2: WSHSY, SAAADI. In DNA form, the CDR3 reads TGCGCCAGCAGTGCCCCGAGGGCAAACCGCTCCTACAATGAGCAGTTCTTC. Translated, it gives CASSAPRANRSYNEQFF.

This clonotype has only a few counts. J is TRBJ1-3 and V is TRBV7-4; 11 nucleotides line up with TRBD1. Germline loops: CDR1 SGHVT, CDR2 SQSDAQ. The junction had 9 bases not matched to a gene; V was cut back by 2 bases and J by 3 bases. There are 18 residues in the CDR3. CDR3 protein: CASSLRTGGEKSGNTIYF. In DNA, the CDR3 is TGTGCCAGCAGCTTAAGGACAGGGGGCGAAAAGAGTGGAAACACCATATATTTT.

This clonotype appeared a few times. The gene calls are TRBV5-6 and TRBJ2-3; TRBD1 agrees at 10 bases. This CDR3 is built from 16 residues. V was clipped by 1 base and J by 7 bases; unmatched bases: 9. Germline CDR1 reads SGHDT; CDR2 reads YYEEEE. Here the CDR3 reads CASSLMGQGLGNTQYF. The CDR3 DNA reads TGTGCCAGCAGCTTGATGGGACAGGGGTTGGGGAATACGCAGTATTTT.

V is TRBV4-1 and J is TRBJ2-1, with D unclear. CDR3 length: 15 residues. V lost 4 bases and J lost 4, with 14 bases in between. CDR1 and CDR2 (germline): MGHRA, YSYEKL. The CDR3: CASSLGFRSYNEQFF. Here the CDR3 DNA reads TGCGCCAGCAGCCTTGGTTTCAGGTCTTACAATGAGCAGTTCTTC.

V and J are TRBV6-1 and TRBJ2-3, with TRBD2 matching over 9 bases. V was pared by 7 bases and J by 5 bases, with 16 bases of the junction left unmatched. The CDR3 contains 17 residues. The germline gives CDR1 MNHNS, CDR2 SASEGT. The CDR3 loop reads CASTTRPSGVSGDTQYF. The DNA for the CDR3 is TGTGCCAGCACCACCAGGCCTAGCGGGGTCTCTGGAGATACGCAGTATTTT.

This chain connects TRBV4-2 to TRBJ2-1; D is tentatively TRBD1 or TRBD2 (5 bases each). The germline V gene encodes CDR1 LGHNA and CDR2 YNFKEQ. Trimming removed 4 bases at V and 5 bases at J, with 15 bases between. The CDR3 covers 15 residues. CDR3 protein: CASSLISGTDNEQFF. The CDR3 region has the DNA TGTGCCAGCAGCCTAATCTCCGGGACGGACAATGAGCAGTTCTTC.

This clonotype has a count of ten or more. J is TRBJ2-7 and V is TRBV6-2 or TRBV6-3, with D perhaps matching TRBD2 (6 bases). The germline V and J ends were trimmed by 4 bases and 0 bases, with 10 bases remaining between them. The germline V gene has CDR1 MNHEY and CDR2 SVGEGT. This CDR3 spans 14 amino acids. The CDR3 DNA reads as TGTGCCAGCAGTTCTGCGGGGAGCTCCTACGAGCAGTACTTC. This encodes CASSSAGSSYEQYF.

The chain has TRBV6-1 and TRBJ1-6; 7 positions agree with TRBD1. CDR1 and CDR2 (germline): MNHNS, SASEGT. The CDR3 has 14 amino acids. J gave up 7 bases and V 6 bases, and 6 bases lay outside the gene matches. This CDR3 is CASSPGQMNSPLHF. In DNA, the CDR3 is TGTGCCAGCAGCCCGGGACAGATGAATTCACCCCTCCACTTT.

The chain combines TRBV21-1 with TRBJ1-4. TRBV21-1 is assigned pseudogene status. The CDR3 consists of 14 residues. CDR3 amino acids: CARELLATNEKLFF. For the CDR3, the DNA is TGTGCCAGAGAACTCCTTGCAACTAATGAAAAACTGTTTTTT.

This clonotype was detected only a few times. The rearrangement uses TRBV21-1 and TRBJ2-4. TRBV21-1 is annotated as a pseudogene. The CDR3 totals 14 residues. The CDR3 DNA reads TGTGCCACCCCGTGGTGCCTAGCCAAAAACATTCAGTACTTC. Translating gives CATPWCLAKNIQYF.

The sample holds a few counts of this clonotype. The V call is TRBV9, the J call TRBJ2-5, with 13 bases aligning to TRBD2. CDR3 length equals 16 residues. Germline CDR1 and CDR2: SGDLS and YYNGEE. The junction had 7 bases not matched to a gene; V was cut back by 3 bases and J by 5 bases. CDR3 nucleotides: TGTGCCAGCAGCGGGCCGGGACTAGCGGGGACTGAGACCCAGTACTTC. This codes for CASSGPGLAGTETQYF.

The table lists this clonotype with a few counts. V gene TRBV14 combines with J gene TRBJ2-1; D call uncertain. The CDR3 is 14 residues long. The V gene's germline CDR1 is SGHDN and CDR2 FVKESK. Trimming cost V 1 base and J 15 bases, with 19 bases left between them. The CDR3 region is CASSQVWGSVNLFF. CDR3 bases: TGTGCCAGCAGCCAAGTTTGGGGTTCGGTAAACCTGTTCTTC.